Below, 11 T cell receptor beta chains from the same sample are listed, as sequenced in a study of CD8 T cells in Susac syndrome. The RNA, about 0.45 to 1 ug, was put through reverse transcription using random hexamers. One entry per CDR3 protein results from TCRdb running MiXCR on the immunoSEQ multiplex PCR reads. This table has fewer than 250,000 distinct CDR3 sequences, roughly nine tenths appearing once. Sequenced sample: CD8+ T cells from PBMCs. The receptors come from a human donor with multiple sclerosis.

The rearrangement links TRBV5-6 to TRBJ2-3; D possibly corresponds to TRBD1 (5 bases). Germline assignment: CDR1 SGHDT and CDR2 YYEEEE. V was clipped by 2 bases and J by 2 bases, with 9 bases between them. CDR3 length equals 14 residues. CDR3: CASSFPTATDTQYF. As DNA, the CDR3 is TGTGCCAGCAGCTTTCCGACAGCCACAGATACGCAGTATTTT.

J is TRBJ2-1 and V is TRBV6-2 or TRBV6-3; perhaps D is TRBD1 or TRBD2 (5 bases each). V shed 2 bases and J shed 4 bases, with 12 bases lying between them. This CDR3 contains 15 residues. Per the germline V gene, CDR1 is MNHEY and CDR2 is SVGEGT. The DNA for the CDR3 is TGTGCCAGCAGTTACGGGGGTAGCGCGTACAATGAGCAGTTCTTC. It translates to CASSYGGSAYNEQFF.

The chain joins TRBV4-1 to TRBJ2-5; 10 nucleotides align to TRBD2. The V gene end was trimmed by 0 bases and the J gene end by 2 bases; junction bases not matched to a gene: 3. The CDR3 spans 16 residues. Germline V gives CDR1 MGHRA, CDR2 YSYEKL. The CDR3 DNA follows: TGCGCCAGCAGCCAAGAACAGACTAGCGGGCAAGAGACCCAGTACTTC. The encoded protein is CASSQEQTSGQETQYF.

This chain connects TRBV7-9 to TRBJ2-1, with a weak D call TRBD2 (6 bases). This CDR3 has 16 amino acids. Germline CDR1 reads SEHNR; CDR2 reads FQNEAQ (reference sequence). V lost 5 bases and J 0 bases, leaving 14 bases between the germline ends. The DNA of the CDR3 is TGTGCCAGCAGCCCTTCGGCGGGGCCCTCCTACAATGAGCAGTTCTTC. Translated: CASSPSAGPSYNEQFF.

The gene calls are TRBV7-3 and TRBJ2-5; D may be TRBD2 (5 bases). Looked up from germline, CDR1 is SGHTA and CDR2 is FQGTGA. The CDR3 sequence is 18 residues long. V lost 7 bases, J lost 1 base, and 25 bases lay in between. The CDR3 loop reads CASTSPWTLGLPQETQYF. The DNA of the CDR3 is TGTGCCAGCACCTCCCCCTGGACTCTAGGATTACCCCAAGAGACCCAGTACTTC. Full variable domain (outside the CDR3, taken from reference TRBV7-3 and TRBJ2-5): GAGVSQTPSNKVTEKGKYVELRCDPISGHTALYWYRQSLGQGPEFLIYFQGTGAADDSGLPNDRFFAVRPEGSVSTLKIQRTERGDSAVYLCASTSPWTLGLPQETQYFGPGTRLLVL.

The DNA of the CDR3 is TGTGCCAGCAGTCTACCGGACAGCGGGTTCGAGGAGAACACTGAAGCTTTCTTT. Protein: CASSLPDSGFEENTEAFF. The chain employs TRBV6-5 and TRBJ1-1, with D perhaps TRBD1 (6 bases). The germline V gene encodes CDR1 MNHEY and CDR2 SVGAGI. Trimming stripped 5 bases from V and 1 base from J, with 23 bases between. The length of the CDR3 is 18 residues.

V is TRBV29-1 and J is TRBJ2-7; TRBD2 agrees at 12 bases. Germline values: CDR1 SQVTM, CDR2 ANQGSEA. Trimming cost V 5 bases and J 7 bases; bases outside gene matches: 12. CDR3 length: 15 amino acids. CDR3: CSVPFMTSGGLEQYF. As DNA, the CDR3 is TGCAGCGTTCCCTTCATGACTAGCGGGGGATTAGAGCAGTACTTC.

V gene TRBV13 combines with J gene TRBJ2-5; 10 nucleotides align to TRBD2. The CDR3 has 18 amino acids. Germline V gives CDR1 PRHDT, CDR2 FYEKMQ (reference sequence). After removal of 0 bases from V and 5 bases from J, the junction contained 12 bases not matched to a gene. The CDR3 spells CASSLGRLAGVSEETQYF. DNA of the CDR3: TGTGCCAGCAGCTTAGGCCGCCTAGCGGGGGTGTCCGAGGAGACCCAGTACTTC.

V usage is TRBV28 and J usage is TRBJ2-1; 8 bases align to TRBD2. CDR3 length equals 13 residues. Germline V gene lookup returns CDR1 MDHEN and CDR2 SYDVKM. Trimming took 3 bases from V and 6 from J; bases not matched to a gene: 1. CDR3 sequence: CASSFLAGNEQFF. For the CDR3, the DNA is TGTGCCAGCAGTTTTCTAGCGGGCAATGAGCAGTTCTTC. Combining the CDR3 with reference TRBV28 and TRBJ2-1 gives the whole variable domain DVKVTQSSRYLVKRTGEKVFLECVQDMDHENMFWYRQDPGLGLRLIYFSYDVKMKEKGDIPEGYSVSREKKERFSLILESASTNQTSMYLCASSFLAGNEQFFGPGTRLTVL.

This rearrangement joins TRBV6-1 to TRBJ1-1; 7 nucleotides line up with TRBD1. With V trimmed by 6 bases and J by 0 bases, 7 bases remained unmatched. The CDR3 is 15 amino acids. Per the germline V gene, CDR1 is MNHNS and CDR2 is SASEGT. In DNA, the CDR3 is TGTGCCAGCAGATCGGGGACAGTAATGAACACTGAAGCTTTCTTT. It specifies CASRSGTVMNTEAFF.

The chain carries TRBV2 and TRBJ1-1; unclear D gene. This CDR3 is 14 amino acids long. Trimming cost V 1 base and J 4 bases, with 10 bases left between them. Germline V gives CDR1 SNHLY, CDR2 FYNNEI. The CDR3 loop is CASSEGPLATEAFF. CDR3 nucleotide sequence: TGTGCCAGCAGTGAAGGACCGTTAGCCACTGAAGCTTTCTTT.